The 32 T cell receptor beta chains listed next were all sequenced from one sample in a study of T cell clonotyping in hematopoietic cell transplantation listed by TCRdb under 2021. The label giving this sample's time point can be read as: 100 days after allo-HCT. Libraries were constructed by the immunoSEQ multiplex PCR assay. Sourced from immuneACCESS, this table was stored by TCRdb with only in-frame sequences that have V and J called. A share of the clones is absent; for the studies checked, an unresolved V gene accounts for under half, and the remainder has no known explanation. This sample holds around 9,500 clones; roughly 93% were observed only once. The top ten constitute roughly 5% of the sample. The source material was PBMCs, sampled 100 days after allogeneic stem cell transplant. These receptors all come from a male patient aged 45 to 59 who had an allogeneic stem cell transplant from a related donor, so T cells may come from the graft donor. Some clones in this sample may be carry-over from other donors' samples.

The rearrangement links TRBV6-5 to TRBJ1-2; D not resolved. With 6 bases removed from V and 4 bases from J, the gap between germline ends came to 15 bases. CDR3 length: 14 amino acids. Germline V gene data show CDR1 as MNHEY and CDR2 as SVGAGI. This CDR3 is CASRSGLGPYGYTF. The CDR3 nucleotides read TGTGCCAGCAGGTCCGGACTCGGCCCCTATGGCTACACCTTC.

CDR3 loop: CASSLDSSNTEAFF. In DNA form, the CDR3 reads TGTGCCAGCAGCTTGGACAGTTCAAACACTGAAGCTTTCTTT. The chain links TRBV6-1 to TRBJ1-1; TRBD1 is a possible D gene (6 bases). This CDR3 is 14 amino acids long. Trimming removed 6 bases at V and 2 bases at J, with 13 bases between. Germline CDR1 is MNHNS and CDR2 is SASEGT.

The chain recombines TRBV4-3 with TRBJ2-6; no firm D call. V lost 1 base and J lost 0, with 10 bases in between. Germline CDR1 and CDR2: LGHNA and YSLEER. The CDR3 consists of 17 residues. The CDR3 DNA follows: TGCGCCAGCAGCCAAGGAGCCTCGAGCTCTGGGGCCAACGTCCTGACTTTC. As protein: CASSQGASSSGANVLTF.

This clone was found once. The V call is TRBV9, the J call TRBJ2-7; 8 bases line up with TRBD2. CDR1 and CDR2 from the germline V gene are SGDLS and YYNGEE. The ends lost 4 bases at V and 3 bases at J; junction bases unmatched: 9. This CDR3 spans 15 amino acids. The CDR3, as DNA: TGTGCCAGCAGCCCCGATAGCGGGACCAGCTACGAGCAGTACTTC. Residues: CASSPDSGTSYEQYF.

The V and J genes are TRBV5-4 and TRBJ1-3, with D uncertain. Germline values: CDR1 SGHNT, CDR2 YYREEE (reference sequence). The V end was cut by 10 bases, the J end by 4 bases, with 9 bases between. CDR3 length: 11 residues. CDR3 loop: CAVRIGNTIYF. For the CDR3, the DNA is TGTGCCGTTAGGATCGGAAACACCATATATTTT.

The chain employs TRBV6-6 and TRBJ2-2; D uncertain. The CDR3 has 13 residues. V was trimmed by 7 bases and J by 5 bases, leaving 11 bases between them. Germline lookup yields CDR1 MNHNY and CDR2 SVGAGI (reference sequence). The CDR3 is CASNPITTGELFF. The CDR3 DNA reads TGTGCCAGCAACCCTATAACGACCGGGGAGCTGTTTTTT.

The chain uses TRBV11-3 and TRBJ2-1, with TRBD2 matching over 10 bases. The CDR3 is made up of 15 amino acids. Germline CDR1 and CDR2: SGHNT and YENEEA. V lost 5 bases and J lost 8; bases outside the gene matches: 9. The CDR3, as DNA: TGTGCCAGCAGCCCGCTAGCGGGGGATGACGATGAGCAGTTCTTC. It encodes CASSPLAGDDDEQFF.

V usage is TRBV18 and J usage is TRBJ1-2; no reliable D call. The CDR3 consists of 16 residues. V lost 6 bases, J lost 6 bases, and 23 bases lay in between. CDR1 KGHSH and CDR2 LQKENI come from the germline V gene. CDR3 protein: CASSPREGFLSNGYTF. For the CDR3, the DNA is TGTGCCAGCTCCCCTCGTGAGGGCTTCTTAAGTAATGGCTACACCTTC.

This chain connects TRBV5-8 to TRBJ1-5, with 7 bases that match TRBD1. CDR3 size: 16 residues. In germline, CDR1 is SGHTS, CDR2 YDEGEE. V gave up 0 bases and J gave up 1 base; unmatched junction bases: 4. The CDR3 reads CASSLEGTVSNQPQHF. The CDR3 nucleotides are TGTGCCAGCAGCTTGGAGGGGACAGTGAGCAATCAGCCCCAGCATTTT.

The genes are TRBV28 and TRBJ2-4, with no clear D. This CDR3 spans 15 amino acids. The germline gives CDR1 MDHEN, CDR2 SYDVKM. V was trimmed by 3 bases and J by 0 bases, leaving 9 bases between them. The CDR3 bases are TGTGCCAGCAGTTTTGGGTTGGGAGCCAAAAACATTCAGTACTTC. It is translated as CASSFGLGAKNIQYF.

The J gene is TRBJ1-5, the V gene TRBV6-6, with D possibly matching TRBD1 (6 bases). V shed 7 bases and J shed 3 bases, with 10 bases lying between them. The CDR3 covers 13 residues. Germline values: CDR1 MNHNY, CDR2 SVGAGI (reference sequence). This chain's CDR3 is CASMDRYNQPQHF. The CDR3 nucleotides are TGTGCCAGCATGGACAGATACAATCAGCCCCAGCATTTT.

The chain uses TRBV9 and TRBJ1-2; D may be TRBD1 (6 bases). The V and J ends lost 2 bases and 4 bases respectively, with 9 bases between them. CDR1 and CDR2 (germline): SGDLS, YYNGEE. The length of the CDR3 is 13 residues. CDR3 sequence reads: CASSVTGSYGYTF. CDR3 nucleotides: TGTGCCAGCAGCGTGACAGGTTCCTATGGCTACACCTTC.

This chain links TRBV28 with TRBJ1-1; possible D gene TRBD1, 5 bases. Trimming pared 5 bases from V and 8 bases from J, leaving 21 bases between. Germline CDR1 reads MDHEN; CDR2 reads SYDVKM. The CDR3 has 15 residues. The CDR3 is CASSGFGQNAAEAFF. In DNA, the CDR3 is TGTGCCAGCAGTGGTTTCGGACAAAATGCTGCGGAAGCTTTCTTT.

The CDR3 spells CASSIAAGLDGYTF. In DNA, the CDR3 is TGTGCCAGTAGTATAGCGGCGGGACTCGACGGCTACACCTTC. The chain uses TRBV19 and TRBJ1-2, with a weak D call TRBD1 (5 bases). Germline CDR1 reads LNHDA; CDR2 reads SQIVND (reference sequence). The CDR3 spans 14 residues. The V and J ends lost 1 base and 8 bases respectively, with 14 bases between them.

This sequence joins TRBV11-3 and TRBJ2-7; 10 positions agree with TRBD1. The CDR3 has 17 residues. V trimming: 5 bases; J trimming: 2 bases; junction bases outside the gene matches: 12. Per germline, CDR1 SGHNT and CDR2 YENEEA. The CDR3 bases are TGTGCCAGCAGCCCGGGAGTCGGGACAGGGGTTACCTACGAGCAGTACTTC. It encodes CASSPGVGTGVTYEQYF.

The chain joins TRBV28 to TRBJ1-1; TRBD1 is a possible D gene (6 bases). CDR1 MDHEN and CDR2 SYDVKM come from the germline V gene. The CDR3 spans 15 residues. Trimming shortened V by 4 bases and J by 11 bases, and 23 bases separated the two germline ends. Written as DNA, the CDR3 is TGTGCCAGCAGTTATGCCTCTCGCCCCGGGGGCAGCGCTTTCTTT. It specifies CASSYASRPGGSAFF.

For the CDR3, the DNA is TGTGCCAGCCAGGAAAATGAAGCTTTCTTT. Its protein is CASQENEAFF. The J gene is TRBJ1-1, the V gene TRBV28; no firm D call. This CDR3 contains 10 residues. Per the germline V gene, CDR1 is MDHEN and CDR2 is SYDVKM. With 8 bases removed from V and 7 bases from J, the gap between germline ends came to 8 bases.

This chain connects TRBV6-1 to TRBJ2-5, with D possibly TRBD2 on 6 matching bases. CDR1 and CDR2 (germline): MNHNS, SASEGT. V lost 3 bases and J lost 4, with 9 bases in between. The CDR3 runs 13 residues. CDR3 loop: CASSEAGIETQYF. The CDR3 nucleotides read TGTGCCAGCAGTGAGGCGGGGATAGAGACCCAGTACTTC.

CDR3 sequence reads: CASSSRGGTSTDTQYF. The CDR3, as DNA: TGTGCCAGCAGTTCTCGTGGAGGAACTAGCACAGATACGCAGTATTTT. The chain employs TRBV2 and TRBJ2-3, with a possible D match to TRBD2 (5 bases). Trimming removed 5 bases at V and 0 bases at J, with 15 bases between. CDR1 SNHLY and CDR2 FYNNEI come from the germline V gene. CDR3 length equals 16 residues.

The chain is built from TRBV7-9 and TRBJ2-2, with unresolved D. V was trimmed by 5 bases and J by 2 bases, leaving 9 bases between them. The CDR3 sequence is 14 residues long. CDR1 SEHNR and CDR2 FQNEAQ come from the germline V gene (reference sequence). DNA of the CDR3: TGTGCCAGCAGCCCTCGACTCAACACCGGGGAGCTGTTTTTT. As protein: CASSPRLNTGELFF.

The chain uses TRBV19 and TRBJ2-2; 8 bases line up with TRBD1. V trimming: 8 bases; J trimming: 1 base; junction bases outside the gene matches: 9. CDR3 length: 16 residues. The germline gives CDR1 LNHDA, CDR2 SQIVND (reference sequence). The CDR3 sequence is CASRKGTGGNTGELFF. The CDR3 region has the DNA TGTGCCAGTCGAAAAGGAACAGGGGGGAACACCGGGGAGCTGTTTTTT.

This clone was counted a single time. The rearrangement joins TRBV6-1 to TRBJ1-2, with 7 positions matching TRBD1. The CDR3 runs to 14 residues. Looked up from germline, CDR1 is MNHNS and CDR2 is SASEGT. V trimming: 5 bases; J trimming: 7 bases; junction bases outside the gene matches: 10. CDR3 protein: CASSPGGFGLGYTF. For the CDR3, the DNA is TGTGCCAGCAGTCCAGGGGGATTCGGCCTTGGCTACACCTTC.

The chain joins TRBV7-2 to TRBJ2-1; possible D gene TRBD2, 7 bases. The CDR3 loop spans 15 amino acids. Germline V gene data show CDR1 as SGHTA and CDR2 as FQGNSA. Trimming shortened V by 5 bases and J by 6 bases, and 17 bases separated the two germline ends. The DNA of the CDR3 is TGTGCCAGCAGCCGTCGGGGGGCGCCGGTCAATGAGCAGTTCTTC. Its translation is CASSRRGAPVNEQFF.

The CDR3 is CASSVEWGEQFF. The CDR3 nucleotides are TGTGCCAGCAGCGTAGAGTGGGGGGAGCAGTTCTTC. The chain links TRBV9 to TRBJ2-1, with D perhaps being TRBD1 or TRBD2 (5 bases each). In germline, CDR1 is SGDLS, CDR2 YYNGEE. This CDR3 region has 12 residues. Trimming removed 0 bases at V and 10 bases at J, with 8 bases between.

The chain carries TRBV27 and TRBJ2-5; D uncertain. The J call may not be correct, given that the DNA end is closer to TRBJ2-7. CDR1 is MNHEY and CDR2 is SMNVEV in the germline V gene (reference sequence). The CDR3 covers 14 residues. The DNA for the CDR3 is TGTGCCAGCAGTTTATCCGGCAGCACCTACGAGCAGTACTTC. Its protein is CASSLSGSTYEQYF.

The gene calls are TRBV19 and TRBJ1-3; D perhaps matches TRBD1 (5 bases). Germline values: CDR1 LNHDA, CDR2 SQIVND (reference sequence). The CDR3 covers 16 residues. The V and J ends lost 5 bases and 0 bases respectively, with 14 bases between them. The DNA of the CDR3 is TGTGCCAGTAGTGCCCCGACAGCCACCTCTGGAAACACCATATATTTT. This encodes CASSAPTATSGNTIYF.

V is TRBV9 and J is TRBJ2-7, with a weak D call TRBD1 (6 bases). Germline CDR1 is SGDLS and CDR2 is YYNGEE. The CDR3 spans 15 residues. Trimming took off 4 bases at V and 6 bases at J, with 20 bases between the two ends. The CDR3 DNA reads as TGTGCCAGCAGCCCAGGACAGTCTTGGGGCCGCGAGCAGTACTTC. It codes for CASSPGQSWGREQYF.

The V gene is TRBV2, the J gene TRBJ1-5, with no clear D. The length of the CDR3 is 14 residues. V dropped 6 bases and J dropped 0 bases, with 9 bases sitting between them. Germline CDR1 reads SNHLY; CDR2 reads FYNNEI. CDR3 amino acids: CASSGDYSNQPQHF. The DNA of the CDR3 is TGTGCCAGCAGCGGAGACTATAGCAATCAGCCCCAGCATTTT.

V gene TRBV28 combines with J gene TRBJ2-2, with D unresolved. Germline V gene sequence: CDR1 MDHEN, CDR2 SYDVKM. CDR3 length equals 14 residues. V lost 7 bases and J lost 7, with 16 bases in between. CDR3 region: CASIRGRWVGELFF. CDR3 nucleotides: TGTGCCAGCATAAGAGGACGGTGGGTCGGGGAGCTGTTTTTT.

This clone was counted a few times. This CDR3 reads CASTPSGYEQYF. The CDR3 DNA sequence: TGTGCCAGCACCCCCAGTGGGTACGAGCAGTACTTC. The rearrangement joins TRBV6-1 to TRBJ2-7; D not certain. Trimming took 7 bases from V and 4 from J, leaving 11 bases between them. The CDR3 contains 12 residues. Germline V lookup: CDR1 MNHNS, CDR2 SASEGT.

The chain recombines TRBV7-2 with TRBJ2-4; perhaps TRBD2 as D (5 bases). V lost 4 bases and J lost 0, with 10 bases in between. The CDR3 sequence is 15 residues long. Germline CDR1 is SGHTA and CDR2 is FQGNSA. The chain's CDR3 is CASSSGRGAKNIQYF. The DNA for the CDR3 is TGTGCCAGCAGCTCTGGCCGGGGAGCCAAAAACATTCAGTACTTC.

The V gene is TRBV19, the J gene TRBJ1-2; tentative D call: TRBD1 (5 bases). This CDR3 is built from 13 residues. Germline lookup yields CDR1 LNHDA and CDR2 SQIVND (reference sequence). V was trimmed by 3 bases and J by 3 bases, leaving 8 bases between them. As DNA, the CDR3 is TGTGCCAGTAGTATCCGGGACCACTATGGCTACACCTTC. It translates to CASSIRDHYGYTF.